This T cell receptor beta chain was profiled in a study of blood T cell repertoires in COVID-19. The germline V gene has CDR1 LGHDT and CDR2 YNNKEL (reference sequence). Losses at the gene ends were 5 bases for V and 10 bases for J; bases not matched to a gene: 2. CDR3 length: 13 residues. Measured with immunoSEQ multiplex PCR; TCRdb has only the in-frame clones, and not every one. The sample yields under 300,000 clones, 85% seen once. Sequenced input: peripheral blood. This receptor was taken from a human donor in a cohort sampled during active COVID-19. This chain links TRBV3-1 (or the pseudogene TRBV3-2) with TRBJ2-1; 13 nucleotides agree with TRBD2. The chain's CDR3 is CASSAGLAGEQFF. CDR3 nucleotides: TGTGCCAGCAGCGCGGGACTAGCGGGAGAGCAGTTCTTC.